These T cell receptor beta chains were read from a single sample in a study of blood T cell repertoires in COVID-19. Only in-frame clones appear in the TCRdb table, and some are missing; sequencing was by immunoSEQ multiplex PCR. This table has 75,000 to 80,000 clones, 88% appearing once. Input material: peripheral blood. These receptors were obtained from a human donor in a cohort sampled during active COVID-19. CDR3s include the opening cysteine and the closing phenylalanine or tryptophan.

J	V	CDR3
TRBJ2-7	TRBV19	CASSPQGYEQYF
TRBJ2-7	TRBV2	CASTPRTSGSGEQYF
TRBJ2-3	TRBV2	CASRPLAGDAGDTQYF
TRBJ1-1	TRBV3-1/TRBV3-2	CASSQYGRKAFF
TRBJ2-6	TRBV7-2	CASSLTNNANVLTF
TRBJ2-3	TRBV19	CASSRLGESTDTQYF
TRBJ2-3	TRBV19	CASSTTRVRVDTQYF
TRBJ2-1	TRBV3-1/TRBV3-2	CASSLRQGGSYNEQFF
TRBJ1-1	TRBV5-1	CASSFGVPNTEAFF
TRBJ1-5	TRBV2	CASSRGSNQPQHF
TRBJ2-3	TRBV27	CASTEIRGSGDTQYF
TRBJ1-6	TRBV18	CASSPTQNNSPLHF
TRBJ2-5	TRBV9	CASSPGTGTGQETQYF
TRBJ2-7	TRBV19	CASRGGNEQYF
TRBJ2-4	TRBV21-1	CASSKEFVCQAENIQYF
TRBJ2-2	TRBV19	CASSIVSGLAGATGTGELFF
TRBJ2-1	TRBV7-3	CASSAGLAGGYNEQFF
TRBJ2-5	TRBV28	CASSLSGEETQYF
TRBJ2-2	TRBV10-3	CAISGGLAGTMDGELFF
TRBJ2-7	TRBV6-5	CASSSGDGVYEQYF
TRBJ2-5	TRBV5-4	CASSLVGLGTQYF
TRBJ2-2	TRBV7-2	CASSRIGTSLVELFF
TRBJ1-1	TRBV5-4	CASSPGGGSLAEAFF
TRBJ1-2	TRBV7-2	CASSLDRRNYGYTF
TRBJ2-7	TRBV19	CASSRPENYEQYF
TRBJ1-1	TRBV4-2	CASSQNPTGNTEAFF
TRBJ2-2	TRBV6-5	CASSYPGTGNTGELFF